Shown below are 9 T cell receptor beta chains from a single sample sequenced in a study of naive and memory T cell subsets. Two oligonucleotides, mixed equimolar, formed the beta constant-region primer covering TRBC1 and TRBC2. Nested alpha and beta constant-region primers with the SP2 primer drove four PCR rounds on ligated cDNA. TCRdb passed the UMI-ligation and nested PCR reads through MiXCR, listing each CDR3 protein once. The data contain around 110,000 distinct CDR3 sequences, 36% of them singletons. Input material: central memory CD4+ T cells from blood. The receptor source for this set is a human donor in good health.

This clonotype was seen more than once but under ten times. The V gene is TRBV6-2 or TRBV6-3, the J gene TRBJ2-5; D not resolved. The V end lost 0 bases, the J end lost 1 base, and 9 bases lay between the germline ends. Germline lookup yields CDR1 MNHEY and CDR2 SVGEGT. The length of the CDR3 is 15 residues. CDR3 sequence (DNA): TGTGCCAGCAGTTACTCGAGCAGCCTCCAAGAGACCCAGTACTTC. This sequence encodes CASSYSSSLQETQYF.

This clonotype appeared a few times. V is TRBV19 and J is TRBJ2-2; D possibly uses TRBD1 or TRBD2 (5 bases each). V lost 6 bases, J lost 3 bases, and 11 bases lay in between. The CDR3 runs to 14 residues. From germline, CDR1 is LNHDA and CDR2 SQIVND (reference sequence). The CDR3 protein is CASRGRGDTGELFF. The CDR3 nucleotides read TGTGCCAGTAGGGGCAGAGGGGACACCGGGGAGCTGTTTTTT.

This clonotype was recorded at least ten times. This chain connects TRBV10-1 to TRBJ1-6; D ambiguous. The CDR3 has 16 amino acids. Deletions cut 5 bases from V and 5 bases from J, with 16 bases between. Germline V lookup: CDR1 WNHNN, CDR2 SYGVQD (reference sequence). CDR3 coding DNA: TGCGCCAGCAGTTGTCGGCGCCCGAGGAATAATTCACCCCTCCACTTT. It codes for CASSCRRPRNNSPLHF.

The genes are TRBV11-1 and TRBJ1-1; the D gene is possibly TRBD1 (5 bases). This CDR3 has 15 amino acids. Looked up from germline, CDR1 is SGHAT and CDR2 is FQDESV (reference sequence). V lost 4 bases and J 4 bases, leaving 16 bases between the germline ends. CDR3 sequence reads: CASSSRRDGVTEAFF. The CDR3 bases are TGTGCCAGCAGCTCCCGGCGGGACGGGGTCACTGAAGCTTTCTTT.

The V gene is TRBV10-3, the J gene TRBJ1-1; 7 bases are a match to TRBD1. V lost 6 bases and J lost 6; bases outside the gene matches: 7. This CDR3 has 13 residues. CDR1 is ENHRY, CDR2 SYGVKD, per germline. The CDR3 coding sequence is TGTGCCATCAGGACAGGGATCGTCGCTGAAGCTTTCTTT. Translating gives CAIRTGIVAEAFF.

This clonotype occurred a few times. J is TRBJ2-1 and V is TRBV6-1, with TRBD2 matching over 12 bases. The CDR3 has 15 residues. CDR1 and CDR2 from the germline V gene are MNHNS and SASEGT. V lost 7 bases to trimming and J lost 0 bases; unmatched junction nucleotides: 1. The CDR3 coding sequence is TGTGCCAGCACACTAGCGGGAGGCTCCTACAATGAGCAGTTCTTC. This translates into CASTLAGGSYNEQFF.

The rearrangement links TRBV6-1 to TRBJ2-1; D is possibly TRBD1 (6 bases). Trimming pared 5 bases from V and 6 bases from J, leaving 14 bases between. The CDR3 is 14 residues long. Looked up from germline, CDR1 is MNHNS and CDR2 is SASEGT. The CDR3, as DNA: TGTGCCAGCAGTTACCAACAGGGAAGCAATGAGCAGTTCTTC. Its translation is CASSYQQGSNEQFF.

A few counts support this clonotype. V is TRBV12-3 or TRBV12-4 and J is TRBJ1-5; D not certain. This CDR3 spans 13 amino acids. V lost 5 bases and J lost 6, with 11 bases in between. In DNA, the CDR3 is TGTGCCAGCAGTCAGGACTACTCTCAGCCCCAGCATTTT. Residues: CASSQDYSQPQHF.

This clonotype has a handful of counts. The chain is built from TRBV14 and TRBJ2-7; 7 bases are a match to TRBD1. CDR1 and CDR2 from the germline V gene are SGHDN and FVKESK. V lost 5 bases and J lost 4; bases outside the gene matches: 5. The CDR3 sequence is 13 residues long. The CDR3 sequence: CASSTRDRYEQYF. CDR3 coding DNA: TGTGCCAGCAGCACCCGGGACAGATACGAGCAGTACTTC.